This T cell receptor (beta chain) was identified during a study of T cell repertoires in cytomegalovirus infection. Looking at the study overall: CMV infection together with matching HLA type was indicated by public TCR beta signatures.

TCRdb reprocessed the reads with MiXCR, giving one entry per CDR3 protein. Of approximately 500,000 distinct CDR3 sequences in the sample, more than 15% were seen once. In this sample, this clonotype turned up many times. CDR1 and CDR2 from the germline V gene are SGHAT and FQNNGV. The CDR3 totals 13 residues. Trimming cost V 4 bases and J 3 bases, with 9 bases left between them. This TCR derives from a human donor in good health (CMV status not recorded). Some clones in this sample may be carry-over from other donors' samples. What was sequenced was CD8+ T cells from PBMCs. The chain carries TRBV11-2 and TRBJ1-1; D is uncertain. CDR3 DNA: TGTGCCAGCAGCTGGGAGACGGACACTGAAGCTTTCTTT. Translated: CASSWETDTEAFF.